These 12 T cell receptor beta chains came from one sample sequenced in a study of cytomegalovirus exposure and HLA in healthy donors. The PCR employed 60 Vbeta primers together with 13 Jbeta primers. Assay used: immunoSEQ multiplex PCR; TCRdb lists only in-frame clones, some missing. This table lists over 65,000 clones. What was sequenced was PBMCs. The receptors here all came from a man aged 30 to 45 in good health and CMV-seronegative.

The chain combines TRBV4-3 with TRBJ2-7; D may be TRBD1 (5 bases). Between the trimmed V and J ends, which lost 0 bases and 1 base, there was a span of 13 bases. This CDR3 is built from 16 residues. Per the germline V gene, CDR1 is LGHNA and CDR2 is YSLEER. As DNA, the CDR3 is TGCGCCAGCAGCCAAGATTCAGGGAAAGGGTCCTACGAGCAGTACTTC. It codes for CASSQDSGKGSYEQYF.

The V and J genes are TRBV27 and TRBJ1-3; the match to TRBD1 covers 8 bases. CDR3 length equals 14 residues. V lost 8 bases and J lost 7; bases outside the gene matches: 10. Germline assignment: CDR1 MNHEY and CDR2 SMNVEV (reference sequence). The DNA of the CDR3 is TGTGCCAGCCCGAACAGGACAGGGAGGAACACCATATATTTT. Translated: CASPNRTGRNTIYF.

The chain joins TRBV13 to TRBJ2-5; 14 bases match TRBD2. Germline V lookup: CDR1 PRHDT, CDR2 FYEKMQ (reference sequence). This CDR3 has 16 residues. J was trimmed by 1 base and V by 5 bases; bases with no gene match: 3. The DNA of the CDR3 is TGTGCCAGCAGCCCCGGGACTAGCGGGGGCCAAGAGACCCAGTACTTC. The encoded protein is CASSPGTSGGQETQYF.

The chain employs TRBV11-3 and TRBJ2-1; 10 nucleotides line up with TRBD2. The CDR3 has 15 amino acids. The germline CDR1 and CDR2 sequences are SGHNT and YENEEA. V lost 5 bases and J lost 3; bases outside the gene matches: 4. The CDR3 loop reads CASSELAGIYNEQFF. The CDR3 DNA reads as TGTGCCAGCAGCGAACTAGCGGGGATCTACAATGAGCAGTTCTTC. Full variable domain (outside the CDR3, taken from reference TRBV11-3 and TRBJ2-1): EAGVVQSPRYKIIEKKQPVAFWCNPISGHNTLYWYLQNLGQGPELLIRYENEEAVDDSQLPKDRFSAERLKGVDSTLKIQPAELGDSAVYLCASSELAGIYNEQFFGPGTRLTVL.

This rearrangement joins TRBV6-5 to TRBJ2-1; no clear D gene. CDR1 and CDR2 from the germline V gene are MNHEY and SVGAGI. This CDR3 comprises 12 residues. V was cut by 2 bases and J by 5 bases, with 4 bases left in between. The DNA for the CDR3 is TGTGCCAGCAGTTACCGCGACAATGAGCAGTTCTTC. This translates into CASSYRDNEQFF.

The chain couples TRBV29-1 to TRBJ1-1; D remains unclear. The CDR3 runs to 12 residues. V was clipped by 8 bases and J by 4 bases, with 14 bases between them. Germline CDR1 reads SQVTM; CDR2 reads ANQGSEA. The CDR3 sequence: CSTGGLGTEAFF. The CDR3 DNA reads as TGCAGCACCGGAGGGTTGGGCACTGAAGCTTTCTTT.

The V call is TRBV19, the J call TRBJ2-1; D is perhaps TRBD2 (7 bases). The CDR3 sequence is 15 residues long. V was clipped by 3 bases and J by 8 bases, with 17 bases between them. Germline V gives CDR1 LNHDA, CDR2 SQIVND (reference sequence). The CDR3: CASSIWGGAVDEQFF. The CDR3, as DNA: TGTGCCAGTAGTATCTGGGGGGGGGCGGTCGATGAGCAGTTCTTC. The variable domain in full, with the rest retrieved from reference TRBV19 and TRBJ2-1, is DGGITQSPKYLFRKEGQNVTLSCEQNLNHDAMYWYRQDPGQGLRLIYYSQIVNDFQKGDIAEGYSVSREKKESFPLTVTSAQKNPTAFYLCASSIWGGAVDEQFFGPGTRLTVL.

The chain couples TRBV5-1 to TRBJ1-2, with no clear D. CDR3 length: 12 amino acids. Germline V gene lookup returns CDR1 SGHRS and CDR2 YFSETQ. V lost 0 bases and J lost 8, with 8 bases in between. The CDR3 region is CASSLGGNGYTF. CDR3 nucleotides: TGCGCCAGCAGCTTGGGAGGTAACGGCTACACCTTC.

For the CDR3, the DNA is TGTGCCAGCAGTCGAACAGAAAACTATGGCTACACCTTC. This codes for CASSRTENYGYTF. The chain combines TRBV27 with TRBJ1-2; D is unclear. Germline CDR1 MNHEY, CDR2 SMNVEV (reference sequence). CDR3 length: 13 residues. V shed 5 bases and J shed 2 bases, with 9 bases lying between them.

J is TRBJ2-6 and V is TRBV9; possibly TRBD1 for D (5 bases). The V gene lost 3 bases and the J gene lost 2 bases, with 15 bases spanning the gap. The CDR3 is 17 residues long. Germline assignment: CDR1 SGDLS and CDR2 YYNGEE. CDR3 sequence reads: CASSAQGNPTGANVLTF. The CDR3 DNA is TGTGCCAGCAGCGCGCAGGGTAACCCTACTGGGGCCAACGTCCTGACTTTC. The full variable domain, completed using reference TRBV9 and TRBJ2-6, is DSGVTQTPKHLITATGQRVTLRCSPRSGDLSVYWYQQSLDQGLQFLIQYYNGEERAKGNILERFSAQQFPDLHSELNLSSLELGDSALYFCASSAQGNPTGANVLTFGAGSRLTVL.

CDR3 in amino acids: CASSVDRVNTEAFF. CDR3 nucleotide sequence: TGTGCCAGCAGCGTGGACAGAGTGAACACTGAAGCTTTCTTT. This rearrangement joins TRBV9 to TRBJ1-1; perhaps TRBD1 as D (6 bases). In germline, CDR1 is SGDLS, CDR2 YYNGEE. This CDR3 contains 14 residues. Trimming shortened V by 2 bases and J by 0 bases, and 8 bases separated the two germline ends. The full variable domain, in which reference TRBV9 and TRBJ1-1 provide the parts outside the CDR3, is DSGVTQTPKHLITATGQRVTLRCSPRSGDLSVYWYQQSLDQGLQFLIQYYNGEERAKGNILERFSAQQFPDLHSELNLSSLELGDSALYFCASSVDRVNTEAFFGQGTRLTVV.

This chain connects TRBV11-1 to TRBJ1-2; 7 bases are a match to TRBD1. CDR3 size: 15 residues. Germline V lookup: CDR1 SGHAT, CDR2 FQDESV (reference sequence). The V segment lost 5 bases and the J segment 5 bases; nucleotides outside the gene matches: 11. CDR3 sequence: CASSIGTDSPYGYTF. The CDR3 region has the DNA TGTGCCAGCAGCATAGGGACAGACAGTCCTTATGGCTACACCTTC. The variable domain in full, completed from reference TRBV11-1 and TRBJ1-2, reads EAEVAQSPRYKITEKSQAVAFWCDPISGHATLYWYRQILGQGPELLVQFQDESVVDDSQLPKDRFSAERLKGVDSTLKIQPAELGDSAMYLCASSIGTDSPYGYTFGSGTRLTVV.